This T cell receptor (beta chain) is from a study of T cell changes during pregnancy in multiple sclerosis. Produced via immunoSEQ multiplex PCR; TCRdb's table is partial and in-frame only. This repertoire shows about 58,000 clones, about 90% found once; its top ten account for around 0.5%. V lost 0 bases and J 0 bases, leaving 9 bases between the germline ends. This CDR3 spans 15 amino acids. Germline V gene data show CDR1 as SGDLS and CDR2 as YYNGEE. This TCR derives from a female donor in good health, enrolled as a control in a pregnancy study. V is TRBV9 and J is TRBJ1-2; D gene unclear. The sample was CD4+ T cells from peripheral blood mononuclear cells, taken after pregnancy. CDR3 protein: CASSVGDSSNYGYTF. The CDR3 DNA reads TGTGCCAGCAGCGTAGGAGATAGCTCTAACTATGGCTACACCTTC.